These 2 T cell receptor beta chains were sequenced from one sample in a study of blood T cell repertoires in COVID-19 (dated by TCRdb to 2018 to 2020). Receptors were amplified or captured by the immunoSEQ multiplex PCR assay. This is the immuneACCESS table as TCRdb keeps it, with only in-frame sequences that have V and J called. A part of the clones is gone; compared with another copy, unresolved V genes explain less than half, and the rest is unexplained. The sample records 95,000 to 120,000 clones, about 83% of which are singletons. The ten largest make up roughly 4% of the sample. The sequenced sample was peripheral blood. These receptors all come from a woman between 65 and 79 years old with acute or convalescent COVID-19.

The rearrangement joins TRBV5-1 to TRBJ1-6; D not resolved. This CDR3 is 17 amino acids long. CDR1 and CDR2 from the germline V gene are SGHRS and YFSETQ. V shed 0 bases and J shed 2 bases, with 12 bases lying between them. The CDR3 nucleotides read TGCGCCAGCAGCTTGGGTGACTCGCTGCCCTATAATTCACCCCTCCACTTT. Protein: CASSLGDSLPYNSPLHF.

This clone was picked up one time. The V and J genes are TRBV7-2 and TRBJ2-5; no definite D call. V lost 3 bases and J lost 5, with 13 bases in between. The CDR3 is 14 amino acids. Germline loops: CDR1 SGHTA, CDR2 FQGNSA. CDR3 in DNA: TGTGCCAGCAGCTTCGGTTCCCGGGTGGAGACCCAGTACTTC. It translates to CASSFGSRVETQYF.